Below, 30 T cell receptor beta chains from the same sample are listed, as sequenced in a study of graft-versus-host responses after intestinal transplantation. TCRdb keeps only in-frame clones here, not all; method: immunoSEQ multiplex PCR. The data contain 8,800 or so clones, approximately 30% of them singletons. The sequenced sample was alloreactive CD4+ T cells from a mixed lymphocyte reaction culture, obtained before intestinal transplant. Subset specified: CFSE-low proliferating T cells sorted from roughly 6-day pre-transplant mixed lymphocyte reaction (GvH or HvG direction). The source of these receptors is a human patient who received an intestinal transplant.

V is TRBV2 and J is TRBJ1-5, with 7 bases that match TRBD1. The CDR3 is 16 residues long. Germline CDR1 reads SNHLY; CDR2 reads FYNNEI. The V and J ends lost 4 bases and 0 bases, in that order; junction bases with no gene match: 6. The CDR3 bases are TGTGCCAGCAGTGGAGCAGGGGGATATAGCAATCAGCCCCAGCATTTT. It translates to CASSGAGGYSNQPQHF.

V is TRBV19 and J is TRBJ1-1, with D possibly matching TRBD1 (6 bases). The CDR3 has 12 amino acids. Trimming removed 6 bases from V and 7 bases from J, with 12 bases in between. Germline CDR1 is LNHDA and CDR2 is SQIVND (reference sequence). The CDR3 coding sequence is TGTGCCAGTAGAATCCGACAGGATGAAGCTTTCTTT. Translation gives CASRIRQDEAFF.

This clone qualifies as medium-sized (0.01 to 0.1%). The chain carries TRBV10-2 and TRBJ2-1; 9 nucleotides agree with TRBD2. CDR3 size: 12 residues. Germline trimming cut 7 bases from V and 9 bases from J; bases unmatched to any gene: 4. Germline-derived CDR1 and CDR2 are WSHSY and SAAADI. CDR3 nucleotides: TGCGCCAGCAACAGCGGGAGGACTGAGCAGTTCTTC. Amino acids: CASNSGRTEQFF.

This rearrangement joins TRBV2 to TRBJ1-2, with TRBD1 identical over 10 bases. Losses at the gene ends were 8 bases for V and 4 bases for J; bases not matched to a gene: 13. This CDR3 is 16 amino acids long. Germline V CDR1 and CDR2: SNHLY, FYNNEI. The CDR3 protein is CASRERGTGDPYGYTF. The CDR3 coding sequence is TGTGCCAGCCGGGAAAGGGGGACAGGGGACCCCTATGGCTACACCTTC.

The genes are TRBV7-2 and TRBJ1-1; 7 nucleotides align to TRBD1. J was trimmed by 5 bases and V by 7 bases; bases with no gene match: 7. Germline V gives CDR1 SGHTA, CDR2 FQGNSA. The CDR3 has 13 amino acids. CDR3 DNA: TGTGCCAGCAACCGACAGGGTTGGACTGAAGCTTTCTTT. Amino acids: CASNRQGWTEAFF.

The chain uses TRBV6-1 and TRBJ2-1, with 11 bases identical to TRBD2. V trimming: 10 bases; J trimming: 6 bases; junction bases outside the gene matches: 8. The CDR3 length is 14 residues. Looked up from germline, CDR1 is MNHNS and CDR2 is SASEGT. The CDR3 loop reads CATLPLAGGNEQFF. CDR3 DNA: TGTGCCACCCTGCCCCTAGCGGGAGGCAATGAGCAGTTCTTC.

This clone was seen a few times. Germline is not matched at one junction end, which may reflect a read error. The chain carries TRBV7-7 and TRBJ2-7; TRBD2 matches 11 bases. The length of the CDR3 is 20 residues. The germline V gene encodes CDR1 SSHAT and CDR2 FNYEAQ (reference sequence). The CDR3 reads CASTHSGGTSGYELTYEQYF. CDR3 bases: TGTGCTAGCACCCATTCCGGGGGGACTAGCGGTTACGAACTTACCTACGAGCAGTACTTC.

The chain uses TRBV5-1 and TRBJ2-1, with TRBD2 as a possible D gene (6 bases). V was clipped by 0 bases and J by 4 bases, with 8 bases between them. Germline assignment: CDR1 SGHRS and CDR2 YFSETQ. This CDR3 comprises 14 residues. As DNA, the CDR3 is TGCGCCAGCAGCTTGGGACTAGAATACAATGAGCAGTTCTTC. Translated: CASSLGLEYNEQFF.

The rearrangement joins TRBV20-1 to TRBJ2-3; possible D gene TRBD2, 5 bases. The CDR3 spans 11 residues. Looked up from germline, CDR1 is DFQATT and CDR2 is SNEGSKA (reference sequence). Trimming cost V 4 bases and J 3 bases, with 5 bases left between them. This CDR3 reads CSATGTDTQYF. CDR3 nucleotide sequence: TGCAGTGCTACGGGGACAGATACGCAGTATTTT.

This clone turned up a few times. The rearrangement joins TRBV6-6 to TRBJ2-3; D remains unclear. Germline assignment: CDR1 MNHNY and CDR2 SVGAGI (reference sequence). CDR3 size: 11 residues. Trimming shortened V by 5 bases and J by 11 bases, and 11 bases separated the two germline ends. CDR3 residues: CASSDRNRQYF. The CDR3 DNA sequence: TGTGCCAGCAGTGACCGGAACAGGCAGTATTTT.

On this clone itself: A read error may account for a junction end that differs from germline. The chain links TRBV10-2 to TRBJ2-2; TRBD2 is a possible D gene (5 bases). Germline assignment: CDR1 WSHSY and CDR2 SAAADI. The CDR3 is made up of 15 amino acids. DNA of the CDR3: TGCGCCAGCAGCCAAGGGCATAGCGAACACCGGGGAGCTGTTTTT. Protein sequence: CASSQGHSEHRGAVF.

In its sample, this clone is medium-sized (0.01 to 0.1%). V usage is TRBV28 and J usage is TRBJ1-4; 10 positions agree with TRBD1. Losses at the gene ends were 5 bases for V and 8 bases for J; bases not matched to a gene: 8. CDR1 and CDR2 from the germline V gene are MDHEN and SYDVKM. The CDR3 is 15 residues long. Here the CDR3 reads CASSIGGTGDEKLFF. The CDR3 DNA reads TGTGCCAGCAGTATAGGTGGGACAGGGGACGAAAAACTGTTTTTT.

The chain is built from TRBV6-6 and TRBJ2-3; TRBD2 is a possible D gene (5 bases). This CDR3 spans 14 amino acids. Germline values: CDR1 MNHNY, CDR2 SVGAGI (reference sequence). Between the trimmed V and J ends, which lost 8 bases and 0 bases, there was a span of 12 bases. CDR3 loop: CASGGSSSTDTQYF. CDR3 sequence (DNA): TGTGCCAGCGGTGGGAGTTCTAGCACAGATACGCAGTATTTT.

In DNA form, the CDR3 reads TGTGCCTGGAGTAAGGGGACTGATACCGGGGAGCTGTTTTTT. Translation gives CAWSKGTDTGELFF. This chain uses TRBV30 with TRBJ2-2, with D possibly TRBD2 on 6 matching bases. V lost 2 bases, J lost 5 bases, and 12 bases lay in between. This CDR3 contains 14 residues. The germline V gene has CDR1 GTSNPN and CDR2 SVGIG (reference sequence).

The chain joins TRBV19 to TRBJ1-5, with a possible D match to TRBD1 (5 bases). The CDR3 runs 13 residues. Trimming took 8 bases from V and 1 from J, leaving 9 bases between them. Germline V gene data show CDR1 as LNHDA and CDR2 as SQIVND (reference sequence). CDR3 coding DNA: TGTGCCAGTCAGGCAGGGAGCAATCAGCCCCAGCATTTT. Its protein is CASQAGSNQPQHF.

This clone appeared a few times. The chain links TRBV19 to TRBJ2-4; 8 bases agree with TRBD1. Looked up from germline, CDR1 is LNHDA and CDR2 is SQIVND (reference sequence). V shed 0 bases, J shed 0 bases, and the junction held 10 bases outside the gene matches. This CDR3 region has 19 residues. CDR3 residues: CASSIEAGTGALAKNIQYF. For the CDR3, the DNA is TGTGCCAGTAGTATAGAGGCGGGGACAGGTGCGCTAGCCAAAAACATTCAGTACTTC.

This rearrangement joins TRBV9 to TRBJ2-1; D not certain. Germline CDR1 reads SGDLS; CDR2 reads YYNGEE. Trimming stripped 0 bases from V and 6 bases from J, with 7 bases between. The CDR3 loop spans 13 amino acids. The CDR3 DNA follows: TGTGCCAGCAGCGTAGGAGATGGCAATGAGCAGTTCTTC. Its translation: CASSVGDGNEQFF. The variable domain in full, with the rest retrieved from reference TRBV9 and TRBJ2-1, is DSGVTQTPKHLITATGQRVTLRCSPRSGDLSVYWYQQSLDQGLQFLIQYYNGEERAKGNILERFSAQQFPDLHSELNLSSLELGDSALYFCASSVGDGNEQFFGPGTRLTVL.

The chain has TRBV21-1 and TRBJ2-7; TRBD1, the D gene given by the table, was not confirmed from the DNA. TRBV21-1 is deemed a pseudogene. The length of the CDR3 is 14 residues. As DNA, the CDR3 is TGTGCCAGCAGCAAATGGTACACCGCCTACGAGCAGTACTTC. Its translation is CASSKWYTAYEQYF.

This clone ranks as medium-sized. This chain uses TRBV7-2 with TRBJ2-2; D is perhaps TRBD2 (6 bases). The CDR3 sequence is 15 residues long. The germline V gene encodes CDR1 SGHTA and CDR2 FQGNSA. V lost 3 bases, J lost 2 bases, and 10 bases lay in between. As DNA, the CDR3 is TGTGCCAGCAGCTTGCGCGGGGTCAACACCGGGGAGCTGTTTTTT. This sequence encodes CASSLRGVNTGELFF.

The chain links TRBV28 to TRBJ1-1; the D gene is possibly TRBD1 (5 bases). Germline-derived CDR1 and CDR2 are MDHEN and SYDVKM. There are 12 residues in the CDR3. Trimming took off 5 bases at V and 11 bases at J, with 15 bases between the two ends. In nucleotides, the CDR3 is TGTGCCAGCAGTGCAGGGTACTTGAAGGCTTTCTTT. Translated, it gives CASSAGYLKAFF. Based on the CDR3 plus reference TRBV28 and TRBJ1-1, the full variable domain is DVKVTQSSRYLVKRTGEKVFLECVQDMDHENMFWYRQDPGLGLRLIYFSYDVKMKEKGDIPEGYSVSREKKERFSLILESASTNQTSMYLCASSAGYLKAFFGQGTRLTVV.

V and J are TRBV10-2 and TRBJ1-2, with 7 positions matching TRBD1. V lost 4 bases to trimming and J lost 3 bases; unmatched junction nucleotides: 2. The CDR3 runs to 13 residues. CDR1 is WSHSY and CDR2 is SAAADI in the germline V gene. This CDR3 is CASSVTGDYGYTF. The CDR3 coding sequence is TGCGCCAGCAGTGTAACAGGGGACTATGGCTACACCTTC.

This clone was seen more than once but under ten times. The chain uses TRBV27 and TRBJ1-2, with 8 bases identical to TRBD1. Germline lookup yields CDR1 MNHEY and CDR2 SMNVEV (reference sequence). Trimming at V came to 5 bases and at J to 4 bases, leaving 9 bases not matched to a gene. This CDR3 is built from 15 residues. The CDR3 spells CASSPSDREGYGYTF. The CDR3 DNA follows: TGTGCCAGCAGTCCCTCGGACAGGGAAGGCTATGGCTACACCTTC.

The chain combines TRBV20-1 with TRBJ1-2; D is undetermined. Germline CDR1 reads DFQATT; CDR2 reads SNEGSKA (reference sequence). The CDR3 loop spans 10 amino acids. Trimming removed 7 bases at V and 7 bases at J, with 10 bases between. The CDR3 loop is CSVSLPGYTF. DNA for the CDR3: TGCAGTGTTTCGCTACCTGGCTACACCTTC.

By share, this clone ranks as medium-sized. Germline and junction disagree at one end, which may indicate a read error. CDR3 DNA: TGTGCCAGCAGTCTATGGACTAGCGGGGAAAATGAGCAGTTCTTC. It yields the protein CASSLWTSGENEQFF. The rearrangement links TRBV28 to TRBJ2-1, with 12 nucleotides matching TRBD2. CDR1 and CDR2 from the germline V gene are MDHEN and SYDVKM. The CDR3 covers 15 residues.

V usage is TRBV28 and J usage is TRBJ1-5; no firm D call. This CDR3 region has 14 residues. V was clipped by 6 bases and J by 7 bases, with 16 bases between them. Germline lookup yields CDR1 MDHEN and CDR2 SYDVKM. The CDR3 spells CASSLGGSGQPQHF. DNA of the CDR3: TGTGCCAGCAGCCTGGGAGGGTCCGGCCAGCCCCAGCATTTT.

The V call is TRBV6-5, the J call TRBJ2-7; TRBD2 agrees at 12 bases. Germline V gives CDR1 MNHEY, CDR2 SVGAGI. The J segment lost 7 bases and the V segment lost 7 bases, leaving 8 bases of the junction unmatched. This CDR3 contains 14 residues. CDR3 in amino acids: CASTMTSGSKEQYF. The CDR3 coding sequence is TGTGCCAGCACCATGACTAGCGGGAGCAAGGAGCAGTACTTC.

Only a few counts were recorded for this clone. The rearrangement uses TRBV5-1 and TRBJ2-2, with TRBD2 as a possible D gene (5 bases). V was pared by 4 bases and J by 4 bases, with 14 bases between. The V gene's germline CDR1 is SGHRS and CDR2 YFSETQ. This CDR3 is 15 amino acids long. The CDR3 protein is CASSNPGGLTGELFF. The CDR3 region has the DNA TGCGCCAGCAGCAATCCAGGAGGTCTCACCGGGGAGCTGTTTTTT.

This clone was observed once. Other DNA variants within this sample encode the same CDR3. The chain recombines TRBV5-6 with TRBJ1-1; TRBD1 matches 8 bases. Germline V gene sequence: CDR1 SGHDT, CDR2 YYEEEE. The CDR3 spans 13 residues. V gave up 4 bases and J gave up 4 bases; unmatched junction bases: 3. The chain's CDR3 is CASSLTGGTEAFF. In nucleotides, the CDR3 is TGTGCCAGCAGCCTCACAGGGGGCACTGAAGCTTTCTTT.

The gene calls are TRBV9 and TRBJ2-7; 8 bases line up with TRBD2. Germline-derived CDR1 and CDR2 are SGDLS and YYNGEE. The length of the CDR3 is 14 residues. V was clipped by 4 bases and J by 2 bases; unmatched bases: 5. CDR3 amino acids: CASSYSGNPYEQYF. The CDR3 coding sequence is TGTGCCAGCAGCTATAGCGGGAACCCCTACGAGCAGTACTTC.

The chain couples TRBV19 to TRBJ2-4, with 9 bases matching TRBD1. J gave up 6 bases and V 3 bases, and 9 bases lay outside the gene matches. This CDR3 is built from 16 residues. CDR1 and CDR2 from the germline V gene are LNHDA and SQIVND (reference sequence). The CDR3 protein is CASSMYRTGARNIQYF. DNA for the CDR3: TGTGCCAGTAGTATGTACCGGACAGGGGCCCGAAACATTCAGTACTTC.